The sequence of this T cell receptor beta chain was determined in a study of blood T cell repertoires in COVID-19. Across the whole study: From T cells, B-cell-depleted T cells, or PBMCs came the material, which was cDNA or gDNA.

Data came from immunoSEQ multiplex PCR; TCRdb stores just in-frame clones and leaves some out. The table lists about 89,000 clones, approximately 81% of them singletons. Trimming removed 3 bases from V and 4 bases from J; junction bases left unmatched: 7. The CDR3 covers 16 residues. Germline CDR1 reads SGDLS; CDR2 reads YYNGEE. This clonotype was obtained from a woman over 75 with acute or convalescent COVID-19. Specimen: peripheral blood. This chain uses TRBV9 with TRBJ2-3; 11 bases line up with TRBD2. The CDR3 reads CASSAGLAGPADTQYF. As DNA, the CDR3 is TGTGCCAGCAGCGCCGGACTAGCGGGTCCTGCAGATACGCAGTATTTT. The full variable domain, its missing parts supplied by reference TRBV9 and TRBJ2-3, is DSGVTQTPKHLITATGQRVTLRCSPRSGDLSVYWYQQSLDQGLQFLIQYYNGEERAKGNILERFSAQQFPDLHSELNLSSLELGDSALYFCASSAGLAGPADTQYFGPGTRLTVL.